Following are 30 T cell receptor beta chains from one sample sequenced in a study of molecular identifiers for immune sequencing clone quantification. TCRdb reprocessed the PCR reads with MiXCR, giving one entry per CDR3 protein. The repertoire holds over 65,000 distinct CDR3 sequences, 20% to 30% seen once, with 0.6% to 0.95% in the top ten. The sequencing input was naive CD8+ T cells from blood, with Jurkat cell RNA spiked in. Specified subset: FACS-sorted CD8+CD4-CCR7+CD45RA+ naive T cells. These TCRs come from a human donor in good health. Some libraries in this study had Jurkat cell RNA spiked in.

A note on this clonotype: This may stem from a read error, because a much larger clone lies one nucleotide away. The chain combines TRBV6-2 or TRBV6-3 with TRBJ1-1; D gene unclear. The CDR3 runs to 12 residues. Germline V lookup: CDR1 MNHEY, CDR2 SVGEGT. This CDR3 is CANSYSEVEAFF. For the CDR3, the DNA is TGTGCCAACAGTTACTCAGAAGTTGAAGCTTTCTTT.

On this clonotype itself: This could be a read error, since a much larger clone is one nucleotide away. V usage is TRBV6-5 and J usage is TRBJ2-3; TRBD2 aligns across 7 bases. Trimming took 2 bases from V and 1 from J; bases not matched to a gene: 6. CDR1 MNHEY and CDR2 SVGAGI come from the germline V gene. This CDR3 region has 16 residues. The CDR3, as DNA: TGTGCCAGCAGTTACATGGGACTAACGGGCACAGATACGCAGTATTTT. It encodes CASSYMGLTGTDTQYF.

As to this clonotype: A much bigger clone sits one base away, suggesting this may be a read error. This CDR3 fails to terminate in the conserved phenylalanine or tryptophan, so it likely reflects a read error. The genes are TRBV24-1 and TRBJ2-1, with TRBD2 identical over 10 bases. Germline trimming cut 8 bases from V and 9 bases from J; bases unmatched to any gene: 6. The CDR3 extends over 13 amino acids. Germline V gene lookup returns CDR1 KGHDR and CDR2 SFDVKD. The CDR3 loop is CATTSGSLGEQFS. The CDR3 DNA reads as TGTGCCACCACTAGCGGGAGCTTAGGTGAGCAGTTCTCC.

In this sample, this clonotype turned up many times. The chain has TRBV6-2 or TRBV6-3 and TRBJ2-7; 9 positions match TRBD1. The CDR3 covers 14 residues. The J segment lost 5 bases and the V segment lost 5 bases, leaving 7 bases of the junction unmatched. The germline V gene has CDR1 MNHEY and CDR2 SVGEGT. CDR3: CASSPWTGVNEQYF. The CDR3 DNA reads as TGTGCCAGCAGTCCGTGGACAGGGGTCAACGAGCAGTACTTC.

This clonotype has a count of ten or more. This chain joins TRBV20-1 and TRBJ2-2, with D unresolved. V was pared by 3 bases and J by 6 bases, with 8 bases between. Germline CDR1 reads DFQATT; CDR2 reads SNEGSKA (reference sequence). The CDR3 sequence is 12 residues long. CDR3 bases: TGCAGTGCTAGTGTTTGGGCCGGGGAGCTGTTTTTT. This gives the protein CSASVWAGELFF.

This clonotype has only a few counts. Given a much more abundant clone one base away, this may be a read error. This chain links TRBV28 with TRBJ2-5; the match to TRBD2 covers 7 bases. This CDR3 spans 13 amino acids. In germline, CDR1 is MDHEN, CDR2 SYDVKM. Here the CDR3 DNA reads TGTGCCAGCAGTCCCGGGAGGAAAGAGCCCCAGTACTTC. Its translation: CASSPGRKEPQYF.

Concerning this clonotype: At one of its ends the junction is not consistent with the germline gene, which may arise from a read error. This sequence joins TRBV6-5 and TRBJ2-7; D is unclear. The CDR3 totals 15 residues. Looked up from germline, CDR1 is MNHEY and CDR2 is SVGAGI. The CDR3 here is CASSPSPGAAYELYF. The CDR3, as DNA: TGTGCCAGCAGTCCCTCCCCCGGTGCGGCTTACGAGCTGTACTTC.

The chain carries TRBV27 and TRBJ2-3, with 13 bases lining up with TRBD2. The length of the CDR3 is 16 residues. After removal of 5 bases from V and 4 bases from J, the junction contained 6 bases not matched to a gene. Germline V gene data show CDR1 as MNHEY and CDR2 as SMNVEV (reference sequence). The CDR3 spells CASSARTSGGADTQYF. The CDR3, as DNA: TGTGCCAGCAGTGCCCGGACTAGCGGGGGCGCAGATACGCAGTATTTT.

The V call is TRBV19, the J call TRBJ1-5; D remains ambiguous. V shed 3 bases and J shed 0 bases, with 12 bases lying between them. This CDR3 has 16 residues. From germline, CDR1 is LNHDA and CDR2 SQIVND (reference sequence). The CDR3 loop is CASSMRDRHSNQPQHF. As DNA, the CDR3 is TGTGCCAGTAGTATGAGGGATAGGCATAGCAATCAGCCCCAGCATTTT.

This clonotype was seen repeatedly, ten times or more. The V call is TRBV6-2 or TRBV6-3, the J call TRBJ2-3, with D perhaps matching TRBD2 (6 bases). Germline V gene lookup returns CDR1 MNHEY and CDR2 SVGEGT. The CDR3 totals 19 residues. Trimming shortened V by 2 bases and J by 0 bases, and 21 bases separated the two germline ends. CDR3 nucleotide sequence: TGTGCCAGCAGTTACGGGCCAGTACTACGGCGGGGAAGCACAGATACGCAGTATTTT. This encodes CASSYGPVLRRGSTDTQYF.

The chain links TRBV19 to TRBJ1-5; 7 bases line up with TRBD1. CDR3 length equals 17 residues. With 5 bases clipped from V and 7 bases from J, the junction kept 17 bases outside the gene matches. CDR1 LNHDA and CDR2 SQIVND come from the germline V gene (reference sequence). CDR3 amino acids: CASSPQGLGQVVQPQHF. The CDR3 DNA follows: TGTGCCAGTAGTCCCCAGGGTCTCGGACAGGTGGTGCAGCCCCAGCATTTT.

Many counts were recorded for this clonotype. The DNA for the CDR3 is TGTGCCAGCAGCACTGGCGGTTGCACAGATACGCAGTATTTT. Its translation: CASSTGGCTDTQYF. V is TRBV21-1 and J is TRBJ2-3. TRBV21-1 is a documented pseudogene. This CDR3 comprises 14 residues.

This clonotype has more than one count but fewer than ten. The chain joins TRBV20-1 to TRBJ2-3; the match to TRBD2 covers 14 bases. The germline CDR1 and CDR2 sequences are DFQATT and SNEGSKA (reference sequence). The CDR3 is 16 residues long. J was trimmed by 3 bases and V by 3 bases; bases with no gene match: 5. The CDR3 region has the DNA TGCAGTGCTAGGTCCGGGACTAGCGGGAGTACAGATACGCAGTATTTT. It encodes CSARSGTSGSTDTQYF.

This clonotype was counted many times. The chain combines TRBV7-2 with TRBJ1-6; D perhaps matches TRBD1 (5 bases). Germline V CDR1 and CDR2: SGHTA, FQGNSA. Trimming cost V 5 bases and J 9 bases, with 26 bases left between them. This CDR3 comprises 18 residues. Written as DNA, the CDR3 is TGTGCCAGCAGCCCAGTTGGGGTGGGGGTGATGACTGGTTCACCCCTCCACTTT. Its protein is CASSPVGVGVMTGSPLHF.

The rearrangement uses TRBV6-5 and TRBJ2-1; 9 bases are a match to TRBD2. CDR3 size: 15 residues. Germline assignment: CDR1 MNHEY and CDR2 SVGAGI. The junction had 6 bases not matched to a gene; V was cut back by 7 bases and J by 2 bases. The CDR3 nucleotides read TGTGCCAGCAAGGCATTAGCGGGAGCCTACAATGAGCAGTTCTTC. It yields the protein CASKALAGAYNEQFF.

This clonotype showed up many times. The chain has TRBV6-1 and TRBJ2-3, with D possibly matching TRBD2 (7 bases). Trimming shortened V by 4 bases and J by 1 base, and 15 bases separated the two germline ends. The CDR3 runs 16 residues. Germline CDR1 is MNHNS and CDR2 is SASEGT. The CDR3 DNA reads as TGTGCCAGCAGTGGGGCGCGGGGGCATCGCACAGATACGCAGTATTTT. Residues: CASSGARGHRTDTQYF.

This clonotype was counted many times. The CDR3 DNA is TGCAGTGCTAGAGCTGTTGCCAAAAACATTCAGTACTTC. This translates into CSARAVAKNIQYF. The V and J genes are TRBV20-1 and TRBJ2-4; D is unresolved. CDR3 size: 13 residues. V dropped 1 base and J dropped 1 base, with 5 bases sitting between them. Germline lookup yields CDR1 DFQATT and CDR2 SNEGSKA (reference sequence).

This clonotype has a handful of counts. The genes are TRBV3-1 and TRBJ2-7; tentative D call: TRBD1 (6 bases). The ends were cut back, 4 bases at V and 6 bases at J, with 16 bases in the middle. In germline, CDR1 is LGHDT, CDR2 YNNKEL (reference sequence). The CDR3 is 14 amino acids. CDR3 amino acids: CASSPSTGGFEQYF. The CDR3 nucleotides are TGTGCCAGCAGCCCTTCGACAGGAGGATTCGAGCAGTACTTC.

This clonotype was picked up a small number of times. The chain uses TRBV27 and TRBJ1-4; D is unclear. This CDR3 is 11 amino acids long. Germline CDR1 and CDR2: MNHEY and SMNVEV (reference sequence). V was cut by 10 bases and J by 5 bases, with 8 bases left in between. In DNA, the CDR3 is TGTGCCACCAGAACGAATGAAAAACTGTTTTTT. This gives the protein CATRTNEKLFF.

This clonotype showed up many times. V usage is TRBV6-5 and J usage is TRBJ2-7; D remains ambiguous. V dropped 2 bases and J dropped 7 bases, with 12 bases sitting between them. Germline CDR1 and CDR2: MNHEY and SVGAGI. This CDR3 has 13 amino acids. The CDR3 DNA follows: TGTGCCAGCAGTTACCAGCCGTCCTCGGAGCAGTACTTC. Protein product: CASSYQPSSEQYF.

V gene TRBV10-3 combines with J gene TRBJ1-1, with D hard to call. The CDR3 length is 13 residues. Trimming cost V 3 bases and J 8 bases, with 13 bases left between them. The germline V gene has CDR1 ENHRY and CDR2 SYGVKD. CDR3 sequence reads: CAISDDLSREAFF. CDR3 DNA sequence: TGTGCCATCAGTGACGATCTCTCCAGGGAAGCTTTCTTT.

With respect to this clonotype: A read error may produce the germline difference seen at one junction end. The chain couples TRBV7-9 to TRBJ2-1, with D perhaps TRBD2 (6 bases). Germline CDR1 SEHNR, CDR2 FQNEAQ (reference sequence). The CDR3 is 15 residues long. For the CDR3, the DNA is TGTGCCAGCAGCTTAGGTACGGGAGCCTACAATGAGCAGCTCTTC. It encodes CASSLGTGAYNEQLF.

This clonotype was found many times. This rearrangement joins TRBV7-9 to TRBJ2-3; TRBD2 might be the D (6 bases). The CDR3 is 15 residues long. V gave up 5 bases and J gave up 3 bases, with 15 bases separating them. Germline V gene sequence: CDR1 SEHNR, CDR2 FQNEAQ (reference sequence). In DNA, the CDR3 is TGTGCCAGCAGCCCTCCCGGGACTGAGACAGATACGCAGTATTTT. Its protein is CASSPPGTETDTQYF.

This clonotype was recorded many times. This chain links TRBV29-1 with TRBJ1-1; D remains unclear. CDR1 and CDR2 from the germline V gene are SQVTM and ANQGSEA. The V end lost 3 bases, the J end lost 7 bases, and 9 bases lay between the germline ends. This CDR3 has 11 residues. The CDR3 protein is CSVERQLEAFF. The CDR3 nucleotides are TGCAGCGTTGAGAGGCAGCTTGAAGCTTTCTTT.

The chain recombines TRBV6-5 with TRBJ2-1; 9 bases fit TRBD2. Germline lookup yields CDR1 MNHEY and CDR2 SVGAGI. This CDR3 comprises 13 residues. V was clipped by 4 bases and J by 7 bases; unmatched bases: 2. CDR3: CASSWTSENEQFF. In DNA, the CDR3 is TGTGCCAGCAGTTGGACTAGCGAGAATGAGCAGTTCTTC.

A remark on this clonotype: One end of the junction fails to match germline, which may point to a read error. The chain recombines TRBV5-3 with TRBJ2-1; unclear D gene. TRBV5-3 is reported as an ORF; its role is uncertain. CDR3 length equals 13 residues. The CDR3 spells CASSFTAYNEQFF. The CDR3 bases are TGTGCCAGCAGCTTCACGGCCTACAATGAGCAGTTCTTC.

This clonotype occurred a few times. The chain links TRBV24-1 to TRBJ2-1; maybe TRBD2 (5 bases). The CDR3 extends over 11 amino acids. The ends were cut back, 7 bases at V and 10 bases at J, with 10 bases in the middle. The germline V gene has CDR1 KGHDR and CDR2 SFDVKD. CDR3 nucleotide sequence: TGTGCCACCAGAACGGGGTTAGAGCAGTTCTTC. This sequence encodes CATRTGLEQFF.

A remark on this clonotype: It may be a read error: a sequence one base away is much more abundant. The rearrangement joins TRBV2 to TRBJ1-1; D gene ambiguous. Germline CDR1 reads SNHLY; CDR2 reads FYNNEI. The CDR3 is 14 residues long. CDR3 in DNA: TGTGCCAGCAAGCCCGGTTCGTCGAGCACTGAAGCTGTCTTT. Translation: CASKPGSSSTEAVF. Complete variable domain (other parts from reference TRBV2 and TRBJ1-1): EPEVTQTPSHQVTQMGQEVILRCVPISNHLYFYWYRQILGQKVEFLVSFYNNEISEKSEIFDDQFSVERPDGSNFTLKIRSTKLEDSAMYFCASKPGSSSTEAVFGQGTRLTVV.

This clonotype has a count of ten or more. The rearrangement links TRBV28 to TRBJ1-5; 9 positions match TRBD1. The junction had 5 bases not matched to a gene; V was cut back by 1 base and J by 7 bases. This CDR3 contains 15 residues. The germline gives CDR1 MDHEN, CDR2 SYDVKM. The CDR3 DNA follows: TGTGCCAGCAGTTTATACAGGGGGCTTGAACAGCCCCAGCATTTT. Translating it yields CASSLYRGLEQPQHF.

This clonotype has a handful of counts. The J gene is TRBJ2-7, the V gene TRBV12-3 or TRBV12-4; D call uncertain. The CDR3 covers 12 residues. V was trimmed by 6 bases and J by 1 base, leaving 7 bases between them. The CDR3, as DNA: TGTGCCAGCAGCCCTCATTCCTACGAGCAGTACTTC. Translated, it gives CASSPHSYEQYF.